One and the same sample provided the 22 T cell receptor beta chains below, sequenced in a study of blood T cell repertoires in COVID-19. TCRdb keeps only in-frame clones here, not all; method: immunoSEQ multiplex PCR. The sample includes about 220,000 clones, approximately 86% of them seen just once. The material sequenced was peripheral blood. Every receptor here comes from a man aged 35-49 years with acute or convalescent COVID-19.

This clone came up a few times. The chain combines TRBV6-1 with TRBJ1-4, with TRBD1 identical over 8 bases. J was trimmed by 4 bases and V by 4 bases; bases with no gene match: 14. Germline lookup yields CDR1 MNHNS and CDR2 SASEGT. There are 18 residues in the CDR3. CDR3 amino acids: CASSGGQDYSYDNEKLFF. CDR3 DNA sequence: TGTGCCAGCAGTGGGGGACAGGACTACTCTTACGATAATGAAAAACTGTTTTTT.

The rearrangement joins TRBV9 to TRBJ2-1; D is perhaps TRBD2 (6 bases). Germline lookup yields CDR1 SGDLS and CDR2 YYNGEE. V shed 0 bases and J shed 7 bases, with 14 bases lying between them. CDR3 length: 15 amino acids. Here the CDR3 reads CASSVVGLGVNEQFF. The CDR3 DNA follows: TGTGCCAGCAGCGTAGTGGGACTGGGGGTTAATGAGCAGTTCTTC.

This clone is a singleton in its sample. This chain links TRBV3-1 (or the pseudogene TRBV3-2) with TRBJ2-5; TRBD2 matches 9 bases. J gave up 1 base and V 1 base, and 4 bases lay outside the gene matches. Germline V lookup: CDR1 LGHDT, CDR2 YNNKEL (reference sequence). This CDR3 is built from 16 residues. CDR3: CASSQGASGAQETQYF. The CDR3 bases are TGTGCCAGCAGCCAAGGGGCTAGCGGGGCCCAAGAGACCCAGTACTTC.

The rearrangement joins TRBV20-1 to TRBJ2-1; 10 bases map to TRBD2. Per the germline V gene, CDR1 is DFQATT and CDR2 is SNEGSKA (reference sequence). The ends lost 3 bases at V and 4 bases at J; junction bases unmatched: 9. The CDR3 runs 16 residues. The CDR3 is CSASVLAGEGYNEQFF. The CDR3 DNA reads TGCAGTGCTAGTGTTCTAGCGGGAGAAGGTTACAATGAGCAGTTCTTC.

The CDR3 is CASNRGRLNTEAFF. In DNA, the CDR3 is TGTGCCAGTAATAGGGGCAGGCTGAACACTGAAGCTTTCTTT. The chain links TRBV19 to TRBJ1-1, with a possible D match to TRBD1 (5 bases). The CDR3 runs to 14 residues. The V gene lost 7 bases and the J gene lost 0 bases, with 12 bases spanning the gap. Germline CDR1 and CDR2: LNHDA and SQIVND (reference sequence).

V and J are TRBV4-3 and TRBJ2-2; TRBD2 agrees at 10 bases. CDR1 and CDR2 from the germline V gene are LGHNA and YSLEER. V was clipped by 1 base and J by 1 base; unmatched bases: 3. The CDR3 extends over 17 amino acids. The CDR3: CASSQGRTSGNTGELFF. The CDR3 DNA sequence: TGCGCCAGCAGCCAAGGACGGACTAGCGGGAACACCGGGGAGCTGTTTTTT.

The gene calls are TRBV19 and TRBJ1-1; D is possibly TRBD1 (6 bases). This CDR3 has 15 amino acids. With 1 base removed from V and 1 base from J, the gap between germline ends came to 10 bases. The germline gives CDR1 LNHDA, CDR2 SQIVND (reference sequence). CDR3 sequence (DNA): TGTGCCAGTAGTATAGGGGGGCAACCGAACACTGAAGCTTTCTTT. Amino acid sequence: CASSIGGQPNTEAFF.

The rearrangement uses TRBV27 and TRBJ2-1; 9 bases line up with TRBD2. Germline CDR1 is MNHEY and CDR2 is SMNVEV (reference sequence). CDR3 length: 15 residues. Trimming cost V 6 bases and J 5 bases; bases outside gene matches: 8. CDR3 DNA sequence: TGTGCCAGCAGGCCCGGACTAGCGAGCGACAATGAGCAGTTCTTC. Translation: CASRPGLASDNEQFF.

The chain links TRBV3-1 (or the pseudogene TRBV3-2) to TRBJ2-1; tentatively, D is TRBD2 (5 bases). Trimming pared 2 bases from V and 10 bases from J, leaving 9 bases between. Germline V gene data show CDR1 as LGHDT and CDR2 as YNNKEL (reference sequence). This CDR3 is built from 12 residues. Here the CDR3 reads CASSQPEREQFF. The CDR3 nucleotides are TGTGCCAGCAGCCAACCTGAGCGGGAGCAGTTCTTC.

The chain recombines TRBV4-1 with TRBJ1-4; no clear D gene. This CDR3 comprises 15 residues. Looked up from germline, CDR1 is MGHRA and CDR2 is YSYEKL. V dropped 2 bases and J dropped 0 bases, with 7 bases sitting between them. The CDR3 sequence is CASSQHQSTNEKLFF. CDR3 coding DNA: TGCGCCAGCAGCCAACATCAGTCAACTAATGAAAAACTGTTTTTT.

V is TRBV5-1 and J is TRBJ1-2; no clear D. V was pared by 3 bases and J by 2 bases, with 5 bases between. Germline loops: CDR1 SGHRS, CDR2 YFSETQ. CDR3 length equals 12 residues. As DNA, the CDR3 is TGCGCCAGCAGCTCACGGAACTATGGCTACACCTTC. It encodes CASSSRNYGYTF.

The CDR3 DNA follows: TGTGCCAGCAGCCGAGGGTGGGGTGAGCAGTTCTTC. It codes for CASSRGWGEQFF. The chain carries TRBV12-3 or TRBV12-4 and TRBJ2-1, with D possibly TRBD2 on 5 matching bases. The V end lost 6 bases, the J end lost 9 bases, and 12 bases lay between the germline ends. This CDR3 region has 12 residues.

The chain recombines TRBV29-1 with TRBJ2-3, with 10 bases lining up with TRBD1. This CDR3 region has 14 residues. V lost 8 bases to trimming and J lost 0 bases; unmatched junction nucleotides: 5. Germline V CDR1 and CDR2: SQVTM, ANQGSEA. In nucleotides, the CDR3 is TGCAGCTTGAAGGACAGGGGGAGCACAGATACGCAGTATTTT. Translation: CSLKDRGSTDTQYF.

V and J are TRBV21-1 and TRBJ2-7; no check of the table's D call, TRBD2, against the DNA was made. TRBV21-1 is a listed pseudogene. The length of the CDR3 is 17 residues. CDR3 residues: CASSGNWGLAGTYEQYF. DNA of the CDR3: TGTGCCAGCAGCGGTAACTGGGGTCTAGCGGGGACCTACGAGCAGTACTTC.

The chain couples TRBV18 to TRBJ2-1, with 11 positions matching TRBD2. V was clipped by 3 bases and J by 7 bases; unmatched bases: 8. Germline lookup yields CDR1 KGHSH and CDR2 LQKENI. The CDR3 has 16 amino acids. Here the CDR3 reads CASSPTSGGRWNEQFF. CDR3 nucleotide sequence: TGTGCCAGCTCACCTACTAGCGGGGGCCGGTGGAATGAGCAGTTCTTC.

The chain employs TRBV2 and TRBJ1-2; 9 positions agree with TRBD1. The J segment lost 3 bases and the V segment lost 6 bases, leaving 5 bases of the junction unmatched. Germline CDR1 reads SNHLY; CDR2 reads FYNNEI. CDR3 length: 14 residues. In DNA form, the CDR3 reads TGTGCCAGCAGGGGACAGGGCTTTGACTATGGCTACACCTTC. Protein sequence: CASRGQGFDYGYTF.

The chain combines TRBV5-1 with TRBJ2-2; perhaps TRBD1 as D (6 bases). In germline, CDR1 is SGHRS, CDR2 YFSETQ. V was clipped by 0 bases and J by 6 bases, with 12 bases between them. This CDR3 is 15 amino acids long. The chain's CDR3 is CASSLARGAPGELFF. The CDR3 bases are TGCGCCAGCAGCTTGGCCAGGGGAGCTCCCGGGGAGCTGTTTTTT.

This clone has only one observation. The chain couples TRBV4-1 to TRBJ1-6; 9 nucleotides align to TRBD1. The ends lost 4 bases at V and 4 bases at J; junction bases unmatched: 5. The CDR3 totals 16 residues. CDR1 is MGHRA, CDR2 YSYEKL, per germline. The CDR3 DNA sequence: TGCGCCAGCAGCCCCCGACAGGGGGATTATAATTCACCCCTCCACTTT. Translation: CASSPRQGDYNSPLHF.

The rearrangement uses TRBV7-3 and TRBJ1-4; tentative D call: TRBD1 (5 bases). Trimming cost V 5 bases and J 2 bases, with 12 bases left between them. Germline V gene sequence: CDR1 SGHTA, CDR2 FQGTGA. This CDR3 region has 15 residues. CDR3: CASSQQTATNEKLFF. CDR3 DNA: TGTGCCAGCAGCCAACAGACAGCGACTAATGAAAAACTGTTTTTT.

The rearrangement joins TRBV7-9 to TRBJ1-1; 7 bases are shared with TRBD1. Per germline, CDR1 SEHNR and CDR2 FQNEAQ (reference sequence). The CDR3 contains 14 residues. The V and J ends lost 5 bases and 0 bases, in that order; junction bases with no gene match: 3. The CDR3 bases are TGTGCCAGCAGCACCGGACAGGTGAACACTGAAGCTTTCTTT. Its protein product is CASSTGQVNTEAFF.

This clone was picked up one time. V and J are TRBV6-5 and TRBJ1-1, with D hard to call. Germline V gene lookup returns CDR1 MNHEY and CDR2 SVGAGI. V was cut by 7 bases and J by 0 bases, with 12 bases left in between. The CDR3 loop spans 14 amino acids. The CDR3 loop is CASIIVNLNTEAFF. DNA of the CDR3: TGTGCCAGCATTATAGTAAATTTGAACACTGAAGCTTTCTTT.

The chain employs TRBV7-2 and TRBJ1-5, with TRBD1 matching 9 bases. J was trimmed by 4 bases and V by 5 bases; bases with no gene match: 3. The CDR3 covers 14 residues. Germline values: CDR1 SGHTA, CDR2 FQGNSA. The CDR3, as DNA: TGTGCCAGCAGCCAAGGACAGGGGAATCAGCCCCAGCATTTT. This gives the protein CASSQGQGNQPQHF.